The subject of this entry is one TCR beta chain. In the study's own analysis: Nucleated cell counts were estimated from reference gene primer amplification. Using immunoSEQ multiplex PCR, the repertoire was profiled, and TCRdb retains in-frame clones only, with some absent. The DNA gave D and trimming, while V, J and clone size come from that table. The data contain roughly 16,000 clones, around 88% of them singletons. The source of the sample is a study of blood T cell repertoires in COVID-19. Overall study context: Sites in the United States, Italy and Spain provided acute and convalescent COVID-19 samples. Sources were T cells, B-cell-depleted T cells, or PBMCs; the material itself was cDNA or gDNA.

The V and J ends lost 2 bases and 4 bases, in that order; junction bases with no gene match: 11. The CDR3 has 16 residues. The germline V gene has CDR1 MNHEY and CDR2 SVGEGT. The sequencing sample was made of peripheral blood. V gene TRBV6-2 or TRBV6-3 combines with J gene TRBJ2-7; 7 bases map to TRBD2. This clonotype originated in a human donor in a cohort sampled during active COVID-19. CDR3 in amino acids: CASSYGRAGENYEQYF. The CDR3 DNA is TGTGCCAGCAGTTACGGTAGGGCGGGAGAAAATTACGAGCAGTACTTC.